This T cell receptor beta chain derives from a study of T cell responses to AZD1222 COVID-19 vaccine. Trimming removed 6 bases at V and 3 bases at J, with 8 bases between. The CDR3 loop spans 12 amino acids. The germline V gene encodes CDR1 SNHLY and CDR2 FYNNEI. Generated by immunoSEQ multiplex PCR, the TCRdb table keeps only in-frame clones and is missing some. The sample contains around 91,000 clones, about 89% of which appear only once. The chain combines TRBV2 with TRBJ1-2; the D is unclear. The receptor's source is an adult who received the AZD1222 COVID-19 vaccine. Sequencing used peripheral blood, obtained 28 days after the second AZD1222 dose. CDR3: CASSRLDYGYTF. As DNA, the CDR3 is TGTGCCAGCAGCCGACTGGACTATGGCTACACCTTC.